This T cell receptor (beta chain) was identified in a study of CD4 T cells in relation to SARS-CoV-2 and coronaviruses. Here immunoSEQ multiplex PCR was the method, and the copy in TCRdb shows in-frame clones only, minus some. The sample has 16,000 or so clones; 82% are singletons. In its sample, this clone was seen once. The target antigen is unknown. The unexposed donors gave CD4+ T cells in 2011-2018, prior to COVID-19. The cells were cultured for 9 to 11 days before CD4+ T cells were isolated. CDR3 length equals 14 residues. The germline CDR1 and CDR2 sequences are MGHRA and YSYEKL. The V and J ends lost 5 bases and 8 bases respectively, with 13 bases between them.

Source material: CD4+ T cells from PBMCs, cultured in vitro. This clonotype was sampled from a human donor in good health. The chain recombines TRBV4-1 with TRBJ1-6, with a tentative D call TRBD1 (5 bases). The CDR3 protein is CASSRAGTHSPLHF. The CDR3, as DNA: TGCGCCAGCAGCAGAGCAGGGACCCATTCACCCCTCCACTTT.